This T cell receptor beta chain was retrieved from a study of blood T cell repertoires in COVID-19. Produced via immunoSEQ multiplex PCR; TCRdb's table is partial and in-frame only. The repertoire holds a few hundred thousand clones, 80% to 90% seen once, with 1% in the top ten. Deletions cut 10 bases from V and 4 bases from J, with 13 bases between. CDR1 is ENHRY, CDR2 SYGVKD, per germline. The CDR3 extends over 12 amino acids. The specimen sequenced was peripheral blood. The origin of this receptor is a man in his fifties or sixties with active or convalescent COVID-19. The chain employs TRBV10-3 and TRBJ2-5; tentatively, D is TRBD1 (6 bases). CDR3 bases: TGTGCCACCCACAGGGAAGGAGAGACCCAGTACTTC. It yields the protein CATHREGETQYF.